This is a list of T cell receptor beta chains from one sample in a study of cytomegalovirus exposure and HLA in healthy donors. Data came from immunoSEQ multiplex PCR; TCRdb stores just in-frame clones and leaves some out. The table lists 250,000 to 350,000 clones, 86% of them singletons. The sequencing sample was made of PBMCs. The receptors originated from a man aged 40-49 years in good health and CMV-seropositive. Both conserved end residues are part of each CDR3. A D gene is named only where the DNA matches it firmly. Size is stated for part of the rows, as once, few or many counts, or as a class when the clone is expanded.

>TRBD1|TRBJ2-7|once|TRBV2
TGTGCCAGCAGTGACCCAGGGGGCTACGAGCAGTACTTC
CASSDPGGYEQYF
>TRBD2|TRBJ2-3|-|TRBV5-8
TGTGCCAGCAGCTTGGGGACTAGCGTCACAGATACGCAGTATTTT
CASSLGTSVTDTQYF
>-|TRBJ2-2|few|TRBV14
TGTGCCAGCAGTCGGACGGACTACACCGGGGAGCTGTTTTTT
CASSRTDYTGELFF
>-|TRBJ2-7|-|TRBV13
TGTGCCAGCAGCTTAGGAGGTTTGGGGCGTACAACCTACGAGCAGTACTTC
CASSLGGLGRTTYEQYF
>TRBD2|TRBJ2-1|-|TRBV5-1
TGCGCCAGCAGCTTGTTGGTTAGCGGGAGTAGTAATGAGCAGTTCTTC
CASSLLVSGSSNEQFF
>TRBD1|TRBJ1-1|-|TRBV6-5
TGTGCCAGCAGTTACGGCCAGGGGGCGACAGCTTTCTTT
CASSYGQGATAFF
>-|TRBJ1-3|-|TRBV30
TGTGCCTGGAGCAGGCTTGGAAACACCATATATTTT
CAWSRLGNTIYF
>-|TRBJ1-1|few|TRBV7-9
TGTGCCAGCAGCTATGGGCTGGGGAACACTGAAGCTTTCTTT
CASSYGLGNTEAFF
>TRBD1|TRBJ1-2|-|TRBV19
TGTGCCAGTTGGGACAGAGCTAACTATGGCTACACCTTC
CASWDRANYGYTF
>TRBD2|TRBJ2-5|-|TRBV5-6
TGTGCCAGCAGCTTGGTACGACTAGCGGGAGCTGAGCAGTACTTC
CASSLVRLAGAEQYF
>TRBD1|TRBJ1-5|-|TRBV6-1
TGTGCCAGCAGGTCGGACAGGGGTGGCAATCAGCCCCAGCATTTT
CASRSDRGGNQPQHF
>-|TRBJ2-3|few|TRBV28
TGTGCCAGCAGTTTAGGCCCAGATACGCAGTATTTT
CASSLGPDTQYF
>-|TRBJ2-7|few|TRBV6-1
TGTGCCAGCAGTGAAATTAGGGGATCTTCCTACGAGCAGTACTTC
CASSEIRGSSYEQYF
>TRBD2|TRBJ2-7|-|TRBV4-1
TGCGCCAGCAGCCAAGATTTAGGCGGGAGATCACCCTACGAGCAGTACTTC
CASSQDLGGRSPYEQYF
>TRBD2|TRBJ2-5|-|TRBV5-1
TGCGCCAGCAGTCTCCGGGAGGCGGGAGTATGGGAGACCCAGTACTTC
CASSLREAGVWETQYF
>-|TRBJ2-7|-|TRBV28
TGTGCCAGCAGCGATGGACAGGGGCCAGTTAGCGGGAGGCCGAGCTCCTACGAGCAGTACTTC
CASSDGQGPVSGRPSSYEQYF
>-|TRBJ2-5|-|TRBV28
TGTGCCAGCTGTACCCGGCGACTATCCTTAGGGACCCAGTACTTC
CASCTRRLSLGTQYF
>TRBD2|TRBJ2-3|-|TRBV28
TGTGCCAGCAGTTTAGCGGGGGGGGTAGGCACAGATACGCAGTATTTT
CASSLAGGVGTDTQYF
>TRBD2|TRBJ2-3|-|TRBV23-1
TGCGCCAGCAGTCAGGCCCTGCCAGGCCGAAGACTAGCGGGAGTCATTGGAGATACGCAGTATTTT
CASSQALPGRRLAGVIGDTQYF
>-|TRBJ1-1|few|TRBV7-6
TGTGCCAGCAGCTTGGTCAACCGGGGGGACACTGAAGCTTTCTTT
CASSLVNRGDTEAFF
>TRBD2|TRBJ2-3|-|TRBV29-1
TGCAGCGTTGATGGCGGGGGGGGTTCCGATACGCAGTATTTT
CSVDGGGGSDTQYF
>-|TRBJ2-5|-|TRBV6-1
TGTGCCAGCATGAGGGCCGCAGAGACCCAGTACTTC
CASMRAAETQYF
>TRBD1|TRBJ2-1|-|TRBV5-6
TGTGCCAGCAGCTTGGCTACGACAGGGTATCATGAGCAGTTCTTC
CASSLATTGYHEQFF
>TRBD1|TRBJ2-5|once|TRBV27
TGTGCCAGCAAGGCGACAGGGGGCGGAAAGCAGTACTTC
CASKATGGGKQYF
>TRBD2|TRBJ2-2|-|TRBV7-2
TGTGCCAGCAGCAACCCGGGACTAGCGGGAGGTACCACCGGGGAGCTGTTTTTT
CASSNPGLAGGTTGELFF
>TRBD1|TRBJ1-1|-|TRBV5-6
TGTGCCAGCAGCCCAGGACAGGGGGCGGGGACTGAAGCTTTCTTT
CASSPGQGAGTEAFF
>TRBD1|TRBJ2-2|-|TRBV6-5
TGTGCCAGCAGTAAACAGGGGGCGGCCACCGGGGAGCTGTTTTTT
CASSKQGAATGELFF
>-|TRBJ1-2|-|TRBV15
TGTGCCACCAGCAAGTGGGGGGGCAACTATGGCTACACCTTC
CATSKWGGNYGYTF
>TRBD2|TRBJ2-3|-|TRBV7-2
TGTGCCAGCAGCGACCCCCGACTAGCGGGAGGGAACACAGATACGCAGTATTTT
CASSDPRLAGGNTDTQYF
>-|TRBJ1-1|-|TRBV7-3
TGTGCCAGCAGCTCGGAGGGACCGAACACTGAAGCTTTCTTT
CASSSEGPNTEAFF
>-|TRBJ2-7|-|TRBV11-2
TGTGCCGGATCAGGGAAGGGATACGAGCAGTACTTC
CAGSGKGYEQYF
>-|TRBJ2-7|-|TRBV25-1
TGTGCCAGCAGTGACGGGGGAATGTCCTACGAGCAGTACTTC
CASSDGGMSYEQYF
>-|TRBJ1-1|few|TRBV7-9
TGTGCCAGCAGCTTAGTACGGGAGGAAGCTTTCTTT
CASSLVREEAFF
>TRBD1|TRBJ2-7|-|TRBV7-9
TGTGCCAGCAGCTCCCGGGACAGTTCCTACGAGCAGTACTTC
CASSSRDSSYEQYF
>-|TRBJ2-1|-|TRBV5-1
TGCGCCAGCAGCTCCGGTTCCACCTACAATGAGCAGTTCTTC
CASSSGSTYNEQFF
>TRBD1|TRBJ1-2|-|TRBV7-2
TGTGCCAGCAGCCGAGTACCGGGACAGGCTAACTATGGCTACACCTTC
CASSRVPGQANYGYTF
>TRBD2|TRBJ2-7|-|TRBV5-1
TGCGCCAGCAGCTGGGGGGGGTACGAGCAGTACTTC
CASSWGGYEQYF
>TRBD1|TRBJ1-2|-|TRBV9
TGTGCCAGCAGCGTAGGACCGCAGGGGGCGCATGGCTACACCTTC
CASSVGPQGAHGYTF
>TRBD1|TRBJ2-4|-|TRBV23-1
TGCGCCAGCAGTCAATCGCAGCGCGGGACAGGGAACATTCAGTACTTC
CASSQSQRGTGNIQYF
>TRBD1|TRBJ1-2|few|TRBV2
TGTGCCAGCAGTGCACCCGGGACAGGGGCGCGGGGTGGCTATGGCTACACCTTC
CASSAPGTGARGGYGYTF
>-|TRBJ2-2|-|TRBV25-1
TGTGCCAGTAGTAGGAGGAGAGCGCCCACCGGGGAGCTGTTTTTT
CASSRRRAPTGELFF
>TRBD2|TRBJ2-2|few|TRBV5-1
TGCGCCAGCAGCTGGACGGGACTATCGAACACCGGGGAGCTGTTTTTT
CASSWTGLSNTGELFF
>TRBD1|TRBJ2-3|-|TRBV10-1
TGCGCCAGCAGTGGCCCCGACAGGGCTAGCACAGATACGCAGTATTTT
CASSGPDRASTDTQYF
>-|TRBJ2-7|-|TRBV11-2
TGTGCCAGCAGCTCGCGGGCCTACGAGCAGTACTTC
CASSSRAYEQYF
>-|TRBJ1-5|-|TRBV28
TGTGCCAGCAAGAACGGAGTATACAATCAGCCCCAGCATTTT
CASKNGVYNQPQHF
>-|TRBJ1-2|few|TRBV5-1
TGCGCCAGCAGCTTGGCAGGAAACTATGGCTACACCTTC
CASSLAGNYGYTF
>TRBD1|TRBJ2-5|-|TRBV7-3
TGTGCCAGCAGCTTATCCTCTAGGCCGGGACAGGGAGAAGAGACCCAGTACTTC
CASSLSSRPGQGEETQYF
>TRBD1|TRBJ2-5|-|TRBV28
TGTGCCAGCAGTTCAGGACAGGAGTACCAAGAGACCCAGTACTTC
CASSSGQEYQETQYF
>TRBD1|TRBJ1-2|few|TRBV25-1
TGTGCCAGCAGTGGGGCCCTGACAGGGGAAGGCTACACCTTC
CASSGALTGEGYTF
>TRBD2|TRBJ2-7|-|TRBV6-1
TGTGCCAGCAGTGAACGTCTAGCGGGAGCCTACGAGCAGTACTTC
CASSERLAGAYEQYF
>-|TRBJ1-2|-|TRBV5-4
TGTGCCAGCAGCTCGGACACCTATGGCTACACCTTC
CASSSDTYGYTF
>-|TRBJ1-1|-|TRBV7-6
TGTGCCAGCAGCTTAGATACGGTGAACACTGAAGCTTTCTTT
CASSLDTVNTEAFF
>TRBD1|TRBJ2-5|-|TRBV28
TGTGCCAGCAAGACAGGGATGGTGGAAGGAGAGACCCAGTACTTC
CASKTGMVEGETQYF
>TRBD2|TRBJ2-3|-|TRBV29-1
TGCAGCGTTGCTTGGCTAGCGGGGGGGTTTTTTGGCGCAGATACGCAGTATTTT
CSVAWLAGGFFGADTQYF
>TRBD1|TRBJ2-7|-|TRBV27
TGTGCCAGCAGTAGACAGGGGGCGATCTCCTACGAGCAGTACTTC
CASSRQGAISYEQYF
>-|TRBJ2-1|-|TRBV5-4
TGTGCCAGCAGCATCGCTAGTAAGCAGTTCTTC
CASSIASKQFF
>-|TRBJ1-1|-|TRBV28
TGTGCCAGCAGGGAGAGTAACACTGAAGCTTTCTTT
CASRESNTEAFF
>TRBD2|TRBJ2-7|-|TRBV19
TGTGCCAGTAGTACTCCCCCGGGACTAGCGGGTCACCACTCCTACGAGCAGTACTTC
CASSTPPGLAGHHSYEQYF
>TRBD1|TRBJ2-2|-|TRBV5-4
TGTGCCAGCAGCTTGGACAGGGGGCGCACCGGGGAGCTGTTTTTT
CASSLDRGRTGELFF
>TRBD1|TRBJ2-1|-|TRBV14
TGTGCCAGCAGCCCCCGGGACAGGGGTTACAATGAGCAGTTCTTC
CASSPRDRGYNEQFF